The next 2 T cell receptor beta chains were all read from a single sample in a study of early T cells in non-severe SARS-CoV-2 infection. TCRdb re-analysed the 5' RACE reads in MiXCR, keeping a single row per CDR3 protein. The table shows 90,000 or so distinct CDR3 sequences, with 15% occurring only once. Sequenced sample: whole blood. These receptors were obtained from an adult who was a healthcare worker with PCR-confirmed SARS-CoV-2 infection or an uninfected control (not recorded which).

The rearrangement uses TRBV3-1 and TRBJ2-3; D may be TRBD2 (6 bases). Looked up from germline, CDR1 is LGHDT and CDR2 is YNNKEL (reference sequence). The CDR3 consists of 14 residues. The germline V and J ends were trimmed by 4 bases and 7 bases, with 15 bases remaining between them. In nucleotides, the CDR3 is TGTGCCAGCAGCCGCCGGGACTTCGTTAATACGCAGTATTTT. This translates into CASSRRDFVNTQYF.

This rearrangement joins TRBV27 to TRBJ1-1; D call uncertain. This CDR3 is built from 13 residues. The V end was cut by 5 bases, the J end by 0 bases, with 7 bases between. Germline loops: CDR1 MNHEY, CDR2 SMNVEV (reference sequence). The CDR3: CASSLLLNTEAFF. In nucleotides, the CDR3 is TGTGCCAGCAGTCTTCTCTTGAACACTGAAGCTTTCTTT.